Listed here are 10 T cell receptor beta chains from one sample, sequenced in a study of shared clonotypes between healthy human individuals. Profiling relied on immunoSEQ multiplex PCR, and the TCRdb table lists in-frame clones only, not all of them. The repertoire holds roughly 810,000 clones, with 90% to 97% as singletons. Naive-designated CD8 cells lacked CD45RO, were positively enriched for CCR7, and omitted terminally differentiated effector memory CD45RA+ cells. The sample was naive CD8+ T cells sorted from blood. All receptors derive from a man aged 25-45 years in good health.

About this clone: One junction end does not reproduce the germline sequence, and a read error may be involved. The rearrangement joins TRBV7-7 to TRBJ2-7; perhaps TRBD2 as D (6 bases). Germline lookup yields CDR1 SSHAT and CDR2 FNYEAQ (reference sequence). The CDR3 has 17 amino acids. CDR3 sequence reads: CASSRHPVAEGSYEQYF. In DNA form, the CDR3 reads TGTGCTAGCAGCCGACACCCGGTAGCGGAGGGCTCCTACGAGCAGTACTTC.

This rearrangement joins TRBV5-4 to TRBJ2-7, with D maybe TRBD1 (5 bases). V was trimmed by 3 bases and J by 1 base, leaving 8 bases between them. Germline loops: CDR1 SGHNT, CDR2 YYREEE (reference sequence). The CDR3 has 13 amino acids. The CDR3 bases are TGTGCCAGCAGCTGGGGCTTATCCTACGAGCAGTACTTC. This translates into CASSWGLSYEQYF.

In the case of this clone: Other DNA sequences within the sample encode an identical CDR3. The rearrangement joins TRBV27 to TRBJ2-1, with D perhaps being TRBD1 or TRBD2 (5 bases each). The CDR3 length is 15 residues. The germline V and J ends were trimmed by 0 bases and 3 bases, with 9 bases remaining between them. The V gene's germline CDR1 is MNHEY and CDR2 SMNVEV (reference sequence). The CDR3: CASSLSGTGYNEQFF. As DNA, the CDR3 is TGTGCCAGCAGTTTATCGGGGACCGGCTACAATGAGCAGTTCTTC.

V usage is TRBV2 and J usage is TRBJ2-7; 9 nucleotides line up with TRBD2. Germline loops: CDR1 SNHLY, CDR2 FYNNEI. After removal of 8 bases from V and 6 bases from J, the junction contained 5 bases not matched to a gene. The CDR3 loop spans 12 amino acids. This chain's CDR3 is CASRGSGSEQYF. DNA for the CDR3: TGTGCCAGCCGGGGTAGCGGGAGCGAGCAGTACTTC.

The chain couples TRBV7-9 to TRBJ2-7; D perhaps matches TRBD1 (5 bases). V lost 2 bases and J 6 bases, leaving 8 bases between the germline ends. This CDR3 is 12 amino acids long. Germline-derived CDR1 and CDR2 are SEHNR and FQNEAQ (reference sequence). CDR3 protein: CASSLKGVEQYF. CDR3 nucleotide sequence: TGTGCCAGCAGCTTAAAAGGGGTCGAGCAGTACTTC.

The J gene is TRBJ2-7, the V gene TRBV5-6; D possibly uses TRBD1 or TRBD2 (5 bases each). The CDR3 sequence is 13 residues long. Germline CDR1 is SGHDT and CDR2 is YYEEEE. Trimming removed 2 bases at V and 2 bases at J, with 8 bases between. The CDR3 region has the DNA TGTGCCAGCAGCTTTCAGGGACCCTACGAGCAGTACTTC. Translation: CASSFQGPYEQYF.

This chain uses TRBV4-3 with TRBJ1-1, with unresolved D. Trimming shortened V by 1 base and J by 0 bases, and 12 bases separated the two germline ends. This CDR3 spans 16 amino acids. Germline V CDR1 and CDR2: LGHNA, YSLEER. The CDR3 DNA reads TGCGCCAGCAGCCAAGGTCCCCAGAGACTGAACACTGAAGCTTTCTTT. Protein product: CASSQGPQRLNTEAFF.

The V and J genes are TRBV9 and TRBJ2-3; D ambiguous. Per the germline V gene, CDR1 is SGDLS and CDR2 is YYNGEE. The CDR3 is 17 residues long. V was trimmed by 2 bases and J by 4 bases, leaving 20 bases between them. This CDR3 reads CASSVGVRRPPPDTQYF. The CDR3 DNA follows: TGTGCCAGCAGCGTTGGAGTTAGGCGCCCCCCACCAGATACGCAGTATTTT.

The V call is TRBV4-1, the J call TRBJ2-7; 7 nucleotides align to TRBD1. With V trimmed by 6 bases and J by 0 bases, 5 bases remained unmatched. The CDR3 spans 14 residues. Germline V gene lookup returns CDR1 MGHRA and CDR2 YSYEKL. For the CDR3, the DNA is TGCGCCAGCAGACTACAGGGGAGCTCCTACGAGCAGTACTTC. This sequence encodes CASRLQGSSYEQYF.

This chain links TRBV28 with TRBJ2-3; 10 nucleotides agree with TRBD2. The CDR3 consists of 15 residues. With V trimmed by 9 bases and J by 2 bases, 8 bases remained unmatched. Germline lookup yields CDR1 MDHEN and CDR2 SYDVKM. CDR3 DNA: TGTGCCAGTTTGGCTAGCGGGAGCATCACAGATACGCAGTATTTT. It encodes CASLASGSITDTQYF.